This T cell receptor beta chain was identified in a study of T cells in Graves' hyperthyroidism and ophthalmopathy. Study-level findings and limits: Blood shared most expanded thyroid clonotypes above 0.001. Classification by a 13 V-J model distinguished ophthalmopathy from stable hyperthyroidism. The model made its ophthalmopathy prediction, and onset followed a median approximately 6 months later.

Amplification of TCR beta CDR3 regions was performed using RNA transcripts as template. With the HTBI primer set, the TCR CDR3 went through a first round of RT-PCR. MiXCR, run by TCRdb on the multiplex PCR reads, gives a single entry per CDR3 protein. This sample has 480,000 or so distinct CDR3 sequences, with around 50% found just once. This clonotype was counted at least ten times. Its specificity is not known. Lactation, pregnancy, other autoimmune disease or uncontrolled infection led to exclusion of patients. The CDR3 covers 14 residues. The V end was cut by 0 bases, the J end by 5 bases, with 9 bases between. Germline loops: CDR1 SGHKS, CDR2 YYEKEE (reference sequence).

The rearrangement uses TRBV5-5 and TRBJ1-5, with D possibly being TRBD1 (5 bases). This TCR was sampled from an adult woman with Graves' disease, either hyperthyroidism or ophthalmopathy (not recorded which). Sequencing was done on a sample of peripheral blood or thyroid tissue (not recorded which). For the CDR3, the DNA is TGTGCCAGCAGCTTGGTAGGGGACGATCAGCCCCAGCATTTT. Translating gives CASSLVGDDQPQHF.